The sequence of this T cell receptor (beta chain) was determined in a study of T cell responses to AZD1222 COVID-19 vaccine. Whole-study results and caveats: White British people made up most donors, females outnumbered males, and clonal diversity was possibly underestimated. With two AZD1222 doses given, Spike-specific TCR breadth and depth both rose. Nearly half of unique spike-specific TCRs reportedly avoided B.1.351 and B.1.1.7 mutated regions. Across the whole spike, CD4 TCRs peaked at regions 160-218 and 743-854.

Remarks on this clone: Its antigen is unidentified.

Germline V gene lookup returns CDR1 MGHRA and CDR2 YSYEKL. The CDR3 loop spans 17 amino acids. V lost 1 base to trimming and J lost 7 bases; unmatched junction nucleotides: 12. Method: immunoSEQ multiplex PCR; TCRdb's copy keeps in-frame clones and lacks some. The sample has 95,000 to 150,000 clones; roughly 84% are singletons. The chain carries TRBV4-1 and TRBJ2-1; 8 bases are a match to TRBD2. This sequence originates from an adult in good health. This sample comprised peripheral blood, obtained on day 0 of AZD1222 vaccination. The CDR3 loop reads CASSQVEGLGGGNEQFF. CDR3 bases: TGCGCCAGCAGCCAAGTCGAGGGACTAGGAGGTGGGAATGAGCAGTTCTTC.